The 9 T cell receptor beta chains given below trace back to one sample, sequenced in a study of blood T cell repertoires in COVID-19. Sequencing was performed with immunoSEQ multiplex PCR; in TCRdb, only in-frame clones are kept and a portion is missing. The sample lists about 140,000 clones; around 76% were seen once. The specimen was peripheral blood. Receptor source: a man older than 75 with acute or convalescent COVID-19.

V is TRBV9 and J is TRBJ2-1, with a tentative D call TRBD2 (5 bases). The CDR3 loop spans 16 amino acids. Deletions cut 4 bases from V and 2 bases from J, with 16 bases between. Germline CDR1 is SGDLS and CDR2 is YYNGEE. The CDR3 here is CASSSRDGRTYNEQFF. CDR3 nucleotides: TGTGCCAGCAGCTCCCGGGATGGTCGGACCTACAATGAGCAGTTCTTC.

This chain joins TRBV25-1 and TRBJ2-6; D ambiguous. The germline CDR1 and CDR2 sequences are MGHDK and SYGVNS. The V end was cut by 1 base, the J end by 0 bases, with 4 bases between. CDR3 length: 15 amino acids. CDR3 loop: CASSESGSGANVLTF. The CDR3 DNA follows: TGTGCCAGCAGTGAATCCGGCTCTGGGGCCAACGTCCTGACTTTC. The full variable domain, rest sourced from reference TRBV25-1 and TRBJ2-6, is EADIYQTPRYLVIGTGKKITLECSQTMGHDKMYWYQQDPGMELHLIHYSYGVNSTEKGDLSSESTVSRIRTEHFPLTLESARPSHTSQYLCASSESGSGANVLTFGAGSRLTVL.

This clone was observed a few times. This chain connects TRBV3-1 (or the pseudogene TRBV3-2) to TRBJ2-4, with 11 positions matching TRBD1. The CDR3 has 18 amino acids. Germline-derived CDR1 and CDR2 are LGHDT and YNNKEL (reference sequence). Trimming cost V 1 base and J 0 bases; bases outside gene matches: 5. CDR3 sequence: CASSQVGQGAIAKNIQYF. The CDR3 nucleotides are TGTGCCAGCAGCCAAGTCGGACAGGGGGCAATAGCCAAAAACATTCAGTACTTC.

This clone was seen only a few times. CDR3 bases: TGTGCCAGCAGCCTCCAGGGGACCATTGAAGCTTTCTTT. It codes for CASSLQGTIEAFF. The rearrangement joins TRBV7-6 to TRBJ1-1, with a weak D call TRBD1 (6 bases). This CDR3 contains 13 residues. Trimming shortened V by 5 bases and J by 7 bases, and 14 bases separated the two germline ends. Germline V CDR1 and CDR2: SGHVS, FNYEAQ.

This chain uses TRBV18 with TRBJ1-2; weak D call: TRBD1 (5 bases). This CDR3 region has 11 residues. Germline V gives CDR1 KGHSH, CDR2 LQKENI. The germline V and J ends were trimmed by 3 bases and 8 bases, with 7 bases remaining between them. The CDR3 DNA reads TGTGCCAGCTCACCGGGGCGCGGCTACACCTTC. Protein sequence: CASSPGRGYTF. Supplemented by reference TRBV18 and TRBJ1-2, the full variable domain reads NAGVMQNPRHLVRRRGQEARLRCSPMKGHSHVYWYRQLPEEGLKFMVYLQKENIIDESGMPKERFSAEFPKEGPSILRIQQVVRGDSAAYFCASSPGRGYTFGSGTRLTVV.

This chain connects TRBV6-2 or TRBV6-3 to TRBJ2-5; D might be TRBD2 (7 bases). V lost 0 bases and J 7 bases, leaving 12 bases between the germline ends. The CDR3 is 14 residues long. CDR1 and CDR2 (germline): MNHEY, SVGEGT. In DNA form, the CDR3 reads TGTGCCAGCAGTTACTCGATGGGAGGGGGGACCCAGTACTTC. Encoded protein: CASSYSMGGGTQYF.

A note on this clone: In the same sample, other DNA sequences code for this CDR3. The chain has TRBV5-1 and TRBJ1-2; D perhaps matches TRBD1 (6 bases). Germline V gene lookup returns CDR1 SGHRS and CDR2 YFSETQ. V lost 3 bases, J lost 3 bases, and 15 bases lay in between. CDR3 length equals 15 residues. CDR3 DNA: TGCGCCAGCAGCTCCCCACGGGGGGCTGACTATGGCTACACCTTC. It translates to CASSSPRGADYGYTF.

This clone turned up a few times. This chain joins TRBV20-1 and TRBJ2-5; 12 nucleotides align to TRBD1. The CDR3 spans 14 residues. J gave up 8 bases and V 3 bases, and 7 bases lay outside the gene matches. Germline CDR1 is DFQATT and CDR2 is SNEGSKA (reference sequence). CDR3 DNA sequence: TGCAGTGCTAGTGTTCCGGGACAGGGGGCAACCCAGTACTTC. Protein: CSASVPGQGATQYF.

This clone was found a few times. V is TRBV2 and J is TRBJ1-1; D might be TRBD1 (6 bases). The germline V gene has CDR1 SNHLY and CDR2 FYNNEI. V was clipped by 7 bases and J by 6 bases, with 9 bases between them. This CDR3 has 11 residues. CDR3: CASNRAAEAFF. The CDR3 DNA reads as TGTGCCAGCAACAGGGCGGCTGAAGCTTTCTTT.